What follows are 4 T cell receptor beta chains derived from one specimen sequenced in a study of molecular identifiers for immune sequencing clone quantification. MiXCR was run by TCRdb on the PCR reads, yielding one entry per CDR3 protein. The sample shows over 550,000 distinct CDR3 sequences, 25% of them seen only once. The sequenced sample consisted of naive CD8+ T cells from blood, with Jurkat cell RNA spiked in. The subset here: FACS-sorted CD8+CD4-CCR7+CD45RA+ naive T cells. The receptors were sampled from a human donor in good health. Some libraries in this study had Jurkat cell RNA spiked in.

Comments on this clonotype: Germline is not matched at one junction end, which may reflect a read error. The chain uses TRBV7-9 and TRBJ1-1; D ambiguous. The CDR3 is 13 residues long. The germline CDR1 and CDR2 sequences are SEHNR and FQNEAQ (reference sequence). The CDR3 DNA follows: TGTGTCAGCAGTTATAATCCGGGAGCTGAAGCTTTCTTT. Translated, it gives CVSSYNPGAEAFF.

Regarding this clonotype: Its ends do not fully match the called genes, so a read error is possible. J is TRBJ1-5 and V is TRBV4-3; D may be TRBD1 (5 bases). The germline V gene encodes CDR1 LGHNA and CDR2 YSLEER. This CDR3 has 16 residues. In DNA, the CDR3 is TGCGCCAGCAGCCAGACAGTGACATATAGCAATCAGCCCCCGCATTTT. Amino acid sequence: CASSQTVTYSNQPPHF.

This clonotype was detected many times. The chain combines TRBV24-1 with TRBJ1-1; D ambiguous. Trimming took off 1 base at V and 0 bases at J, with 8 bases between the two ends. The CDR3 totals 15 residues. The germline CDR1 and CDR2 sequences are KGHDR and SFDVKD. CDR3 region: CATSDFAEMNTEAFF. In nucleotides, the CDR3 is TGTGCCACCAGTGATTTCGCCGAGATGAACACTGAAGCTTTCTTT.

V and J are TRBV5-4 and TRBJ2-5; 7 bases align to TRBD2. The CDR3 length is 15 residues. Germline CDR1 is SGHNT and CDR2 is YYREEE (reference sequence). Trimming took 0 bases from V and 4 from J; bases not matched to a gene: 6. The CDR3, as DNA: TGTGCCAGCAGCTTGGAGGCGGGAGTTCTAGAGACCCAGTACTTC. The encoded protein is CASSLEAGVLETQYF.